This T cell receptor beta chain is drawn from a study of siplizumab effects on memory and regulatory T cells. Germline CDR1 and CDR2: MNHEY and SMNVEV (reference sequence). After removal of 4 bases from V and 4 bases from J, the junction contained 8 bases not matched to a gene. The CDR3 extends over 15 amino acids. Overall study findings and caveats: Siplizumab significantly reduced alloreactive sequences traceable to unstimulated CD4+ memory cells. Roughly 75-96% of proliferating clones (CD4+ or CD8+) could not be assigned a naive or memory phenotype.

Sequenced by immunoSEQ multiplex PCR; TCRdb stores in-frame clones only, minus some. The table records over 85,000 clones, roughly 96% of them present only once. Comments on this clone: What it binds is not known.

Sequenced input: naive CD4+ T cells sorted from blood. The chain joins TRBV27 to TRBJ2-7, with TRBD1 identical over 9 bases. The source is a human donor in good health. The CDR3 is CASSSRGQGRYEQYF. CDR3 sequence (DNA): TGTGCCAGCAGTTCCAGAGGACAGGGGAGATACGAGCAGTACTTC.